This T cell receptor (beta chain) was profiled in a study of T cell repertoires in cytomegalovirus infection. Study-level information: Based on public TCR beta signatures, there were indications of CMV infection and of a matching HLA type. Findings of the study overall: The ex vivo response showed dominance by HLA-C-restricted CMV-specific TCR beta clonotypes.

TCRdb fed the reads into MiXCR, producing one record per CDR3 protein. The table lists roughly 630,000 distinct CDR3 sequences, approximately 24% of them singletons. This clonotype was picked up a small number of times. Its cognate antigen is unknown. This CDR3 has 15 residues. Germline CDR1 and CDR2: MGHRA and YSYEKL. The V and J ends lost 5 bases and 1 base, in that order; junction bases with no gene match: 3. The origin of this receptor is a human donor in good health (CMV status not recorded). Some clones in this sample may be carry-over from other donors' samples. Sequenced sample: CD8+ T cells from PBMCs. This rearrangement joins TRBV4-1 to TRBJ2-7; 12 bases align to TRBD1. In nucleotides, the CDR3 is TGCGCCAGCAGCAAGGGACAGGGGGCATCCTACGAGCAGTACTTC. Its protein product is CASSKGQGASYEQYF.